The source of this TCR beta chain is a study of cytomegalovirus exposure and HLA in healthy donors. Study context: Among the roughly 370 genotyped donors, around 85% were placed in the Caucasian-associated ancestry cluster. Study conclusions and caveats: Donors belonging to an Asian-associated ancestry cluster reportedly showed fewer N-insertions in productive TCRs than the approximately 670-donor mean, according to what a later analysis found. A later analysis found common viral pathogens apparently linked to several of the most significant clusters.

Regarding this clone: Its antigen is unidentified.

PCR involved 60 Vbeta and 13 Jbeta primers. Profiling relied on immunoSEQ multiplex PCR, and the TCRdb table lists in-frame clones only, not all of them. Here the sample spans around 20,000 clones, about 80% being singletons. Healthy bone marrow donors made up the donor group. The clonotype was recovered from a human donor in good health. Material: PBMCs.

The DNA for the CDR3 is TGTGCCAGCAGCTTGGAACAGGGCGAACTTCAAGAGACCCAGTACTTC. As protein: CASSLEQGELQETQYF. The chain uses TRBV5-6 and TRBJ2-5; tentative D call: TRBD1 (6 bases). Between the trimmed V and J ends, which lost 0 bases and 2 bases, there was a span of 14 bases. CDR1 and CDR2 (germline): SGHDT, YYEEEE. This CDR3 spans 16 amino acids.